This T cell receptor beta chain was identified in a study of blood T cells in healthy people across ages. Study details: About one barcoded beta molecule was captured per two T cells (by template switching). Broader study findings: Higher diversity, along with more naive CD4+ cells, distinguished long-lived donors from aged donors.

The J segment lost 4 bases and the V segment lost 0 bases, leaving 5 bases of the junction unmatched. Per germline, CDR1 MNHEY and CDR2 SVGAGI. The length of the CDR3 is 16 residues. On this clonotype itself: What it recognizes is unknown.

Peripheral blood, about 10 milliliters per donor, was collected. Combining a sample-barcoded 5' primer with a J-beta primer mix, a second PCR ran for roughly 7 to 11 cycles. Each cDNA was tagged by a template-switch adaptor containing 12 random nucleotides. In TCRdb, the 5' RACE reads were re-called with MiXCR into one record per CDR3 protein. The sample has about 1,400,000 distinct CDR3 sequences; 40% to 50% are singletons. Sequenced: blood. This clonotype was sampled from a woman aged 18-29 years in good health. The chain joins TRBV6-5 to TRBJ1-4; 7 nucleotides match TRBD1. This CDR3 is CASSYSNYRGNEKLFF. The DNA of the CDR3 is TGTGCCAGCAGTTACTCGAATTACAGGGGTAATGAAAAACTGTTTTTT.